This T cell receptor (beta chain) was documented in a study of cytomegalovirus exposure and HLA in healthy donors. Study results and caveats: In a later analysis, TCR association rates varied by HLA locus: DRB1 most, HLA-C fewest. According to a later analysis, donors in an Asian-associated ancestry cluster reportedly had fewer N-insertions than the roughly 670-donor mean.

CDR1 is SGHAT and CDR2 is FQNNGV in the germline V gene. Trimming left V 0 bases short and J 0 bases short, with 6 bases between. This CDR3 contains 15 residues. As for this clone: Its cognate antigen is unknown.

The primer mix had 60 Vbeta and 13 Jbeta primers. Profiled with immunoSEQ multiplex PCR; TCRdb holds only in-frame clones, not every one. Of 150,000 to 250,000 clones in the sample, around 83% were seen once. The clonotype comes from a woman between 45 and 65 years old in good health and CMV-seropositive. The sequencing sample was made of PBMCs. J is TRBJ1-3 and V is TRBV11-2; no clear D. The CDR3 sequence is CASSLDPVSGNTIYF. The CDR3 bases are TGTGCCAGCAGCTTAGACCCCGTCTCTGGAAACACCATATATTTT.